This TCR beta chain stems from a study of blood T cell repertoires in COVID-19 (dated by TCRdb to about 2020). Describing the broader study: Samples from collaborators originated in the United States, Italy and Spain and spanned both the acute and convalescent phases of COVID-19. The prospective study material was composed of cDNA or gDNA derived from T cells, B-cell-depleted T cells, or PBMCs. Subjects who had been exposed to COVID-19, were actively infected with it, or had recovered from it provided the deeply sampled blood TCRbeta repertoires that made up the dataset. The repertoires were released in a freely available public database meant as a resource for research on the immune response to SARS-CoV-2. The samples were drawn from the first 160 participants of the ongoing ImmuneRACE study and from about 1,200 subjects provided by 6 global collaborators. A de-identified subject ID, COVID-19 status, age in years and sex were almost always included in the sample metadata. Where available, HLA class I and class II types were obtained from metadata supplied by the sample provider rather than from assay-based typing. General conclusions and limits of the study: The quantity of clinical and demographic metadata differed by source and by participant and was supplied without curation.

Whole blood was collected in K2EDTA tubes by collaborating institutions according to the institutions' own protocols. Collaborator samples were shipped for TCRbeta analysis as frozen whole blood, isolated PBMCs, or DNA extracted from either sample type. A note on this clone: Its antigen target is currently unknown. Base-call qualities are not available, and no considerably larger clone is one nucleotide away.

The immunoSEQ Assay, a bias-controlled multiplex PCR, was used to amplify TCRbeta CDR3 regions from genomic DNA. The authors' analysis ran thus. The number of nucleated cells in each sample was estimated by amplification of reference gene primers within the assay. To quantify the absolute abundance of each unique TCRbeta CDR3 rearrangement, sequence reads were collapsed and filtered. For each sample, productive Simpson clonality was calculated as the square root of Simpson's diversity index across productive rearrangements. In its TCRdb copy, this immuneACCESS table keeps in-frame sequences only and misses some clones. Where compared with another copy, unresolved V genes explain less than half of these, and the others have no known cause. V and J calls and clone size are copied from that table; D and trimming were computed from the DNA. This sample lists about 140,000 clones; over 65% were detected once. 16% of the sample comes from the top ten.

The clonotype originates from a man in his forties or fifties with acute or convalescent COVID-19. Sequencing input: peripheral blood.

The CDR3 amino acid sequence is: CASSLVGDTEAFF. The nucleotides read TGCGCCAGCAGCTTGGTAGGGGACACTGAAGCTTTCTTT. The chain employs TRBV5-1 and TRBJ1-1, with TRBD1 perhaps the D gene, on 5 matching bases. The CDR1 and CDR2 encoded by the germline V gene are SGHRS and YFSETQ. Trimming costs V 0 bases and J 3 bases, and their ends lie 6 bases apart. From the cysteine through the phenylalanine, the CDR3 covers 13 amino acids. CDR3 DNA is the only sequence kept; it has 39 bases, read in frame from the first base.